This T cell receptor (beta chain) was sequenced during a study of blood T cell repertoires in COVID-19. Overall study: Sites in the United States, Italy and Spain provided acute and convalescent COVID-19 samples. T cells, B-cell-depleted T cells, or PBMCs supplied cDNA or gDNA.

As originally analysed: Reference gene primer amplification yielded estimated nucleated cell counts. Libraries were prepared by immunoSEQ multiplex PCR; TCRdb keeps only in-frame clonotypes and omits some of them. For V, J and clone size, that table is used; D and trimming come from the DNA. The data hold 90,000 or so clones, with 65% to 90% observed a single time. Germline CDR1 and CDR2: SGHRS and YFSETQ. V gave up 0 bases and J gave up 8 bases, with 16 bases separating them. The CDR3 length is 15 residues. Sequencing used peripheral blood. The sequence came from a man in his sixties with acute or convalescent COVID-19. V is TRBV5-1 and J is TRBJ2-3; possible D gene TRBD2, 6 bases. Here the CDR3 reads CASSLVGLSLVTQYF. The DNA for the CDR3 is TGCGCCAGCAGCTTGGTGGGACTGTCCTTGGTTACGCAGTATTTT.